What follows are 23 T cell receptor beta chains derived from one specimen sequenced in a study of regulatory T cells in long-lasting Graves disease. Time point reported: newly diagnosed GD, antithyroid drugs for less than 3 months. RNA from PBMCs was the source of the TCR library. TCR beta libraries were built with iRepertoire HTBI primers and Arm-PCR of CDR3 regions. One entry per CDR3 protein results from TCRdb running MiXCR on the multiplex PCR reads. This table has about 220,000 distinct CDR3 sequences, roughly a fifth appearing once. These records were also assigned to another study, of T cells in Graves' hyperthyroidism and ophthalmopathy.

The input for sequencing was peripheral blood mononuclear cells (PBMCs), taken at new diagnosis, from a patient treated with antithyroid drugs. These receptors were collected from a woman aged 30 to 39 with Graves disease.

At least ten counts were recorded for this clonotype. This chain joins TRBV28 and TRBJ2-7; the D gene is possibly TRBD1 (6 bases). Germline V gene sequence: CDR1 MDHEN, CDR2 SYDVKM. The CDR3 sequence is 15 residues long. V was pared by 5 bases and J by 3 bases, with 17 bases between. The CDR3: CASSKGVPGNYEQYF. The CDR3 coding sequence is TGTGCCAGCAGTAAGGGGGTCCCCGGCAACTACGAGCAGTACTTC. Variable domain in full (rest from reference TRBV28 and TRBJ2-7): DVKVTQSSRYLVKRTGEKVFLECVQDMDHENMFWYRQDPGLGLRLIYFSYDVKMKEKGDIPEGYSVSREKKERFSLILESASTNQTSMYLCASSKGVPGNYEQYFGPGTRLTVT.

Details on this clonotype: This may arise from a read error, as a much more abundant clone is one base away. CDR3 sequence (DNA): TGTGCCATCAGCCGGGACAGTGTCTCCTGCGAGCAGTACTTC. Translating it yields CAISRDSVSCEQYF. The chain has TRBV6-2 or TRBV6-3 and TRBJ2-7, with 7 bases that match TRBD1. Per germline, CDR1 MNHEY and CDR2 SVGEGT. There are 14 residues in the CDR3.

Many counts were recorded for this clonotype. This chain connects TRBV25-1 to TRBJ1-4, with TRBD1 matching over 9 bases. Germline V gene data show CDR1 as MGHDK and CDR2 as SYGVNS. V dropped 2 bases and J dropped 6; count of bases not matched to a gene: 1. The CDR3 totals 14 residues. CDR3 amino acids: CASSERTGDEKLFF. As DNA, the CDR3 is TGTGCCAGCAGTGAAAGGACAGGGGATGAAAAACTGTTTTTT.

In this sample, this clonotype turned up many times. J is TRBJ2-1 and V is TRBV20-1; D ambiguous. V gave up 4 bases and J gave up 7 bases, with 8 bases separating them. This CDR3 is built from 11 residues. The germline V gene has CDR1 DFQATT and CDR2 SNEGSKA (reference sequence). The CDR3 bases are TGCAGTGCTAAGGACGCGAATGAGCAGTTCTTC. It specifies CSAKDANEQFF.

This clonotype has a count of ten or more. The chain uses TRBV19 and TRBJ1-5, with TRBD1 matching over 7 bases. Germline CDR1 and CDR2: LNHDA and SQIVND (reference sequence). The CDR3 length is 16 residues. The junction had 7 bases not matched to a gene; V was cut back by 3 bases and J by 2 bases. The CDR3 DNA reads TGTGCCAGTAGTATTTCCAGGGGGACCGGCAATCAGCCCCAGCATTTT. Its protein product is CASSISRGTGNQPQHF.

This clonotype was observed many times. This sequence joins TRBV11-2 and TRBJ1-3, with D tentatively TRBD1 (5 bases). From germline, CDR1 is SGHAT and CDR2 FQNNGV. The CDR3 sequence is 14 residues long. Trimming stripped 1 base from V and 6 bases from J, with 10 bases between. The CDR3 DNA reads TGTGCCAGCAGCTTAGCCGGGACCCTAAACACCATATATTTT. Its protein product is CASSLAGTLNTIYF.

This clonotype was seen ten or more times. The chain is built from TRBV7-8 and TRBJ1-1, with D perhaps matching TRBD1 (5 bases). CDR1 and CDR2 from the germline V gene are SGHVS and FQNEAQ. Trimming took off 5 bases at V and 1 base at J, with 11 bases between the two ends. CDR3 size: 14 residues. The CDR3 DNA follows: TGTGCCAGCAGCCCGGGACTCCAGAACACTGAAGCTTTCTTT. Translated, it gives CASSPGLQNTEAFF.

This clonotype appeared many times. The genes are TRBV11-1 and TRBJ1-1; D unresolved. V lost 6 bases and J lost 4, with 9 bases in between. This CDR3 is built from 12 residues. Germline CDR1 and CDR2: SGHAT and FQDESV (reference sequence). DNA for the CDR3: TGTGCCAGCAGTCCAACCGTCACTGAAGCTTTCTTT. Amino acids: CASSPTVTEAFF.

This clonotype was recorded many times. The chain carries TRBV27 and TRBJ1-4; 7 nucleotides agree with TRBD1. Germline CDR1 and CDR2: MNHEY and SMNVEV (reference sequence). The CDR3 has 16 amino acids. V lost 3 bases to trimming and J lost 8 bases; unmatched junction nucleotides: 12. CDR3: CASSFSSGTEQEKLFF. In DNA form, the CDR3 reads TGTGCCAGCAGTTTTTCCTCCGGGACAGAACAGGAAAAACTGTTTTTT.

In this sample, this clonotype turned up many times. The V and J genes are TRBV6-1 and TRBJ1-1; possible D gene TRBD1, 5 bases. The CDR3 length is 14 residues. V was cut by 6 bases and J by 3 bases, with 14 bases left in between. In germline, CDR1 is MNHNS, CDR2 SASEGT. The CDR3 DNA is TGTGCCAGCAGCCCCCCTCAGGGCCACACTGAAGCTTTCTTT. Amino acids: CASSPPQGHTEAFF.

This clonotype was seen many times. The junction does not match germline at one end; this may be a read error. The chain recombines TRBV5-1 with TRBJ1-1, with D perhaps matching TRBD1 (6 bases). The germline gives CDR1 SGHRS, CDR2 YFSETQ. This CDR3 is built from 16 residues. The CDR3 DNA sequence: TGTGCCAGCAGCTTGGGGGGGGCACACCCGAACACTGAAGCTTTCTTT. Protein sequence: CASSLGGAHPNTEAFF.

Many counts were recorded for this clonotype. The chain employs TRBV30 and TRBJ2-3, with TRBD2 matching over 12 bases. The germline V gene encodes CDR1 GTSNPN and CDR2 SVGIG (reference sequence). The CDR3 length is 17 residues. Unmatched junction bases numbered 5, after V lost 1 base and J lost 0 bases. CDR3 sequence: CAWSGLAGALSTDTQYF. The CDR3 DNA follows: TGTGCCTGGAGTGGACTAGCGGGGGCCCTAAGCACAGATACGCAGTATTTT.

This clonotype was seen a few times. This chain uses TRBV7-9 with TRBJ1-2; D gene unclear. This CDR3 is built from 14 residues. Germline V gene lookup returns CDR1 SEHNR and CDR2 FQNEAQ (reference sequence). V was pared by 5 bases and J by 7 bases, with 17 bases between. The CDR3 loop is CASSPRTGWGGYTF. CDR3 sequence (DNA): TGTGCCAGCAGCCCCCGGACGGGGTGGGGTGGCTACACCTTC.

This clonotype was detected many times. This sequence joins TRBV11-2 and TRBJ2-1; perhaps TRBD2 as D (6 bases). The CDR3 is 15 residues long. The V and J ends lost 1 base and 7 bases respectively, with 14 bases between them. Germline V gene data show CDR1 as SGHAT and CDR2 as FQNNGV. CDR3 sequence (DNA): TGTGCCAGCAGCTTAGGGGGGGAGCGTAGGAATGAGCAGTTCTTC. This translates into CASSLGGERRNEQFF. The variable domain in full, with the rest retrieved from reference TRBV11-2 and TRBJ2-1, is EAGVAQSPRYKIIEKRQSVAFWCNPISGHATLYWYQQILGQGPKLLIQFQNNGVVDDSQLPKDRFSAERLKGVDSTLKIQPAKLEDSAVYLCASSLGGERRNEQFFGPGTRLTVL.

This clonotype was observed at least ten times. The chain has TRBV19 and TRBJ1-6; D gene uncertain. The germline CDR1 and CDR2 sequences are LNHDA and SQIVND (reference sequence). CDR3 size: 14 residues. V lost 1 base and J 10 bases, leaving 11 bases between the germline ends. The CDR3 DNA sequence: TGTGCCAGTAGTATAGGCCGGGATCCGTCACCCCTCCACTTT. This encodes CASSIGRDPSPLHF.

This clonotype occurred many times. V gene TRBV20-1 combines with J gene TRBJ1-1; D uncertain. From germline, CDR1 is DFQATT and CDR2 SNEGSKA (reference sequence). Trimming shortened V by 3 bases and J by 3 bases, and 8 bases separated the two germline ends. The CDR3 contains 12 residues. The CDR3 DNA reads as TGCAGTGCTAGTGATGGTGACACTGAAGCTTTCTTT. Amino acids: CSASDGDTEAFF.

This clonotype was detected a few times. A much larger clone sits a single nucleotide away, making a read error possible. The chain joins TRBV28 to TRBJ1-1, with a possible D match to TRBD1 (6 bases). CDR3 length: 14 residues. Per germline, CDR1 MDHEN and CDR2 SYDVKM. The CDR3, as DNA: TGTGCCGGCAGTTCCCGTGGGGGCATCTCCGGAGCTTTCTTT. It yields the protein CAGSSRGGISGAFF. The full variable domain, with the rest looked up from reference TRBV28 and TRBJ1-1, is DVKVTQSSRYLVKRTGEKVFLECVQDMDHENMFWYRQDPGLGLRLIYFSYDVKMKEKGDIPEGYSVSREKKERFSLILESASTNQTSMYLCAGSSRGGISGAFFGQGTRLTVV.

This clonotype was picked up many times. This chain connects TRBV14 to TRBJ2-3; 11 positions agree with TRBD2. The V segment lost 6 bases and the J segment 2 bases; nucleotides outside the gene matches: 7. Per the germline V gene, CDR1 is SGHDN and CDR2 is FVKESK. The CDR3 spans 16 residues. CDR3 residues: CASSTRLAGFTDTQYF. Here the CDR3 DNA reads TGTGCCAGCAGTACTAGACTAGCGGGATTCACAGATACGCAGTATTTT. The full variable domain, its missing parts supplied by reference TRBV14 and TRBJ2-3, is EAGVTQFPSHSVIEKGQTVTLRCDPISGHDNLYWYRRVMGKEIKFLLHFVKESKQDESGMPNNRFLAERTGGTYSTLKVQPAELEDSGVYFCASSTRLAGFTDTQYFGPGTRLTVL.

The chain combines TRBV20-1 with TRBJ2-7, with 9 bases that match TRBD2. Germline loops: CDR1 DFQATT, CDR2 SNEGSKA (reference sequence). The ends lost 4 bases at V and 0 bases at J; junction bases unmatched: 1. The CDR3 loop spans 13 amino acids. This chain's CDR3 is CSATLAGSYEQYF. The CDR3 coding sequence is TGCAGTGCTACACTAGCGGGCTCCTACGAGCAGTACTTC.

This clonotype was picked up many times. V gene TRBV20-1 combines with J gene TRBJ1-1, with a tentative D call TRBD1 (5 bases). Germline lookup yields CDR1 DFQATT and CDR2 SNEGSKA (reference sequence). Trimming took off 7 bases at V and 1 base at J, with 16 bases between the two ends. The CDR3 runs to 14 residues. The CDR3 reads CSVLHRFPNTEAFF. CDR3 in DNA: TGCAGTGTCCTCCACAGGTTCCCGAACACTGAAGCTTTCTTT.

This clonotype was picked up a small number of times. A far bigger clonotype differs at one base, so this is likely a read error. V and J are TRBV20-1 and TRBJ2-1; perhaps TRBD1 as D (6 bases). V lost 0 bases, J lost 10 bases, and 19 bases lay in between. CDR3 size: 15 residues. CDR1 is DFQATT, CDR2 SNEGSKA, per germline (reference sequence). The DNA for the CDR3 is TGCAGTGCTAGAGAGTTCGGCAGGGGATCCTACGAGCAGTTCTTC. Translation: CSAREFGRGSYEQFF.

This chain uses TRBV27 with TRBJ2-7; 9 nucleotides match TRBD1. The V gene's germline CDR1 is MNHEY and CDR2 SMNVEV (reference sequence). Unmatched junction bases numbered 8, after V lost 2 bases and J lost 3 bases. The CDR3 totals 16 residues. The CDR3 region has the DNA TGTGCCAGCAGTTTAGAGACCGGGACAGGGCTCTACGAGCAGTACTTC. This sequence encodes CASSLETGTGLYEQYF.

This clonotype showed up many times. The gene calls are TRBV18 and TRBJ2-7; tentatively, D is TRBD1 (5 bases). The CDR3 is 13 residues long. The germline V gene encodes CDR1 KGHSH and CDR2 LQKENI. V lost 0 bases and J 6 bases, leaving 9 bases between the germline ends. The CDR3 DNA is TGTGCCAGCTCACCACCCTGGGGCGGCGAGCAGTACTTC. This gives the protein CASSPPWGGEQYF.